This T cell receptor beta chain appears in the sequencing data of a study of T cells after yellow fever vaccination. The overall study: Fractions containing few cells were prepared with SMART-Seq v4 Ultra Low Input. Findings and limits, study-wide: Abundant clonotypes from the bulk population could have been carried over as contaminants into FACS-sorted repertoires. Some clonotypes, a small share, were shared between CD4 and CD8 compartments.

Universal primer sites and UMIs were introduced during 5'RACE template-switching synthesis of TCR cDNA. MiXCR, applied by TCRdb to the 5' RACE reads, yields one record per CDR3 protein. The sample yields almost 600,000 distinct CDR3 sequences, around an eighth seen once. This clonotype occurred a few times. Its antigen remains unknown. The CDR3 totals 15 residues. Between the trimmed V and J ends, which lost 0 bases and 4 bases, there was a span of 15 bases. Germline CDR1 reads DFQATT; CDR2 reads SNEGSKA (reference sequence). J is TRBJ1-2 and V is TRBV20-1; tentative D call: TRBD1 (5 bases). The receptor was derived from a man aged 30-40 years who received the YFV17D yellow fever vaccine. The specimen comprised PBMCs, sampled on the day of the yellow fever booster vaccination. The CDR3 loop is CSAREETDPSYGYTF. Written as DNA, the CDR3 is TGCAGTGCTAGAGAGGAGACAGACCCTAGCTATGGCTACACCTTC.